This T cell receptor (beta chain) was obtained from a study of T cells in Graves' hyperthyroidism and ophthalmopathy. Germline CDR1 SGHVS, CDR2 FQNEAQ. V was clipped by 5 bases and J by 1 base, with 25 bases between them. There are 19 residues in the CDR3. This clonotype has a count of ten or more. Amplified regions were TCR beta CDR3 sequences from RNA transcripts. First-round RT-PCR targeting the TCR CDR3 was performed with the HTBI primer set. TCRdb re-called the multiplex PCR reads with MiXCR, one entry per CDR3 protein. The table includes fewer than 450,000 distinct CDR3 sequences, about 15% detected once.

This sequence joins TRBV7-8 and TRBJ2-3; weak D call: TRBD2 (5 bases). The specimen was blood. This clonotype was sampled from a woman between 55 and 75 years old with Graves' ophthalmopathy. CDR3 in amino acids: CASSGYGIHLGRGTDTQYF. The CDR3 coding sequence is TGTGCCAGCAGCGGATATGGGATACACCTAGGGAGAGGCACAGATACGCAGTATTTT.